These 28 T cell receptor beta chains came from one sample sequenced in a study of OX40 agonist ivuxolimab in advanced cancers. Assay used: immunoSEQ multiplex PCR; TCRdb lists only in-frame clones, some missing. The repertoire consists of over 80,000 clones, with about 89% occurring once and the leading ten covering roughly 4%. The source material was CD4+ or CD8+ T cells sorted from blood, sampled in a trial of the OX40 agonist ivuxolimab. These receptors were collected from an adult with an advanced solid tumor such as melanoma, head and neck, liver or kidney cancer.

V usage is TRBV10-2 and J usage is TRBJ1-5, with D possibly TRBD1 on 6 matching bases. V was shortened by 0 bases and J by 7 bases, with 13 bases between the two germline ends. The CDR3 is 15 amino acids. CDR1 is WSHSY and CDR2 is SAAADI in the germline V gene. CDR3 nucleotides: TGCGCCAGCAGTGAGTCAAGGGGGGAAGGGCAGCCCCAGCATTTT. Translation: CASSESRGEGQPQHF.

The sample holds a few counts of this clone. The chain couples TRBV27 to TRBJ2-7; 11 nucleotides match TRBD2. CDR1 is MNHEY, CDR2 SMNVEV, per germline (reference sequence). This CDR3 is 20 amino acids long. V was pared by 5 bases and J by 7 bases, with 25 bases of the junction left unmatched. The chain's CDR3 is CASSTPAGSFGTSGSDEQYF. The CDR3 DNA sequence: TGTGCCAGCAGTACTCCGGCGGGAAGTTTTGGAACTAGCGGGAGTGATGAGCAGTACTTC.

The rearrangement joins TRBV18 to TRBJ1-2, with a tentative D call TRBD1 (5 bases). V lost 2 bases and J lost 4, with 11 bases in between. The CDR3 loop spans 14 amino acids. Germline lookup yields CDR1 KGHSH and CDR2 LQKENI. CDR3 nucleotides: TGTGCCAGCTCACCAAGTGGGGACGCCTATGGCTACACCTTC. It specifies CASSPSGDAYGYTF.

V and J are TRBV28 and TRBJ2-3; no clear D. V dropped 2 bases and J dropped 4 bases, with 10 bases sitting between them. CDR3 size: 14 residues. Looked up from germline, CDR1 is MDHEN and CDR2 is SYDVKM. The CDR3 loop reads CASSLPRVADTQYF. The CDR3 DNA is TGTGCCAGCAGTTTACCCCGGGTAGCAGATACGCAGTATTTT.

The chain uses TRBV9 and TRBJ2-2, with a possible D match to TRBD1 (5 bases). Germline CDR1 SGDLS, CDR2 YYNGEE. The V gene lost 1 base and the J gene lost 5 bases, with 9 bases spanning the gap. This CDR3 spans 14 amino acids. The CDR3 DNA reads TGTGCCAGCAGCGTACTCCAGGGAACCGGGGAGCTGTTTTTT. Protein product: CASSVLQGTGELFF.

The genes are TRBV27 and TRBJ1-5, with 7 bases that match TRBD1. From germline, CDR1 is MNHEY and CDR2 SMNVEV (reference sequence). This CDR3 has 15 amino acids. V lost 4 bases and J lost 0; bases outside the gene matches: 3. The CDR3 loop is CASSSGTDSNQPQHF. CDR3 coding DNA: TGTGCCAGCAGTTCCGGGACAGATAGCAATCAGCCCCAGCATTTT.

CDR3 nucleotide sequence: TGCGCCAGCAGAACCGGGAATGAGCAGTTCTTC. Amino acid sequence: CASRTGNEQFF. This rearrangement joins TRBV5-1 to TRBJ2-1, with D unclear. Trimming left V 5 bases short and J 7 bases short, with 7 bases between. Germline CDR1 and CDR2: SGHRS and YFSETQ. CDR3 length: 11 residues.

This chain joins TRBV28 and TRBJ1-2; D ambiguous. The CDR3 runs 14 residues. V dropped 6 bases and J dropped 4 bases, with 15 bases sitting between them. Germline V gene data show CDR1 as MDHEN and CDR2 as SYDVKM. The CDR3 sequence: CASSLQGRTYGYTF. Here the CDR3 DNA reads TGTGCCAGCAGCCTGCAAGGACGGACCTATGGCTACACCTTC.

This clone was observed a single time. This CDR3 reads CASSLVDVGNYGYTF. The DNA for the CDR3 is TGTGCCAGCAGCTTAGTAGATGTGGGTAACTATGGCTACACCTTC. V usage is TRBV7-9 and J usage is TRBJ1-2; no clear D gene. This CDR3 region has 15 residues. V lost 1 base to trimming and J lost 1 base, with 10 bases between them. Germline CDR1 and CDR2: SEHNR and FQNEAQ (reference sequence).

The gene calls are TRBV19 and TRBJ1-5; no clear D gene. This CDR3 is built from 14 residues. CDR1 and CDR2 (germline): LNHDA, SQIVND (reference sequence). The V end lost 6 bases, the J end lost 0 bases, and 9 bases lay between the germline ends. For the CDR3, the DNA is TGTGCCAGTAGCCGTGGGGATAGCAATCAGCCCCAGCATTTT. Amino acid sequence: CASSRGDSNQPQHF.

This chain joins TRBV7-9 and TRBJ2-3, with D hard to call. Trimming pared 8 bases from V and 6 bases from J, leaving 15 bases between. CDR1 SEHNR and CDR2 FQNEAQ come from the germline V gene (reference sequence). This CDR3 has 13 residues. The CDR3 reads CASPDLLSDTQYF. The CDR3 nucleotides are TGTGCCAGCCCCGACCTACTATCGGATACGCAGTATTTT.

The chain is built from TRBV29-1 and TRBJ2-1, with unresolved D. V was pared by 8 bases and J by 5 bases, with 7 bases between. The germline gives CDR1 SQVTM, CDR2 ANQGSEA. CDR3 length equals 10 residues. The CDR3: CSSRNNEQFF. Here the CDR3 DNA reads TGCAGCTCGAGAAACAATGAGCAGTTCTTC.

Written as DNA, the CDR3 is TGTGCCAGCAGTTACCCTTTAGGTGGGGAGCTGTTTTTT. This encodes CASSYPLGGELFF. The rearrangement links TRBV6-5 to TRBJ2-2; D is unclear. Trimming left V 2 bases short and J 8 bases short, with 9 bases between. The CDR3 has 13 residues. From germline, CDR1 is MNHEY and CDR2 SVGAGI.

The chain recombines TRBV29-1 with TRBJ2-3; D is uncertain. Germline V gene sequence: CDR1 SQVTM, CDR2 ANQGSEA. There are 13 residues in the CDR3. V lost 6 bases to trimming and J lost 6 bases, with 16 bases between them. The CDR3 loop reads CSVKGLAWDTQYF. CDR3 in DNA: TGCAGCGTAAAGGGCCTTGCATGGGATACGCAGTATTTT.

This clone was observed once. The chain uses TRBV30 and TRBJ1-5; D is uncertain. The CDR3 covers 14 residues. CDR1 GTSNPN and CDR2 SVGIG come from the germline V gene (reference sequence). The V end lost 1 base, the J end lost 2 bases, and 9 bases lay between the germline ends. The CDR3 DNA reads TGTGCCTGGAGTGCCCAGACCGGCAATCAGCCCCAGCATTTT. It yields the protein CAWSAQTGNQPQHF.

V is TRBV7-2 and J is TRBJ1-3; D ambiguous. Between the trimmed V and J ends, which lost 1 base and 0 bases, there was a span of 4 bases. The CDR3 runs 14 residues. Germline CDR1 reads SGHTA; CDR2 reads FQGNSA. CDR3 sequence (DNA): TGTGCCAGCAGCTTAGACAGCTCTGGAAACACCATATATTTT. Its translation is CASSLDSSGNTIYF. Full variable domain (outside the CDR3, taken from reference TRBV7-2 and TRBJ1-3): GAGVSQSPSNKVTEKGKDVELRCDPISGHTALYWYRQSLGQGLEFLIYFQGNSAPDKSGLPSDRFSAERTGGSVSTLTIQRTQQEDSAVYLCASSLDSSGNTIYFGEGSWLTVV.

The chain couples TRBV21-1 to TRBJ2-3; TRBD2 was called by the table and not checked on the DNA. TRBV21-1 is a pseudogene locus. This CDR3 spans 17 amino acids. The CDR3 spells CASSKVYQRDSTDTQYF. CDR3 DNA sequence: TGTGCCAGCAGCAAAGTTTACCAGCGGGATAGCACAGATACGCAGTATTTT.

CDR3 residues: CASSAVRGYTF. CDR3 DNA: TGTGCCAGCAGTGCCGTCAGAGGCTACACCTTC. V usage is TRBV9 and J usage is TRBJ1-2; D call uncertain. Trimming stripped 5 bases from V and 8 bases from J, with 10 bases between. Germline V gene sequence: CDR1 SGDLS, CDR2 YYNGEE. The CDR3 is made up of 11 amino acids.

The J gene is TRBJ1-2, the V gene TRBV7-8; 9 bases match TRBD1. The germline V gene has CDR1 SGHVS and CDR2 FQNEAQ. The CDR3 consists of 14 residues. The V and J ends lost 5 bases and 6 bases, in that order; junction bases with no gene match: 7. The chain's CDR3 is CASSTRTGENGYTF. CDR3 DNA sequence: TGTGCCAGCAGCACAAGGACAGGGGAGAATGGCTACACCTTC.

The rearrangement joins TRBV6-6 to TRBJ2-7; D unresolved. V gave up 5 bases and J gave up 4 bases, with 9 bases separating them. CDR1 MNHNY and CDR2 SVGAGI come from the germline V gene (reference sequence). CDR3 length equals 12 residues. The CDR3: CASSPLRYEQYF. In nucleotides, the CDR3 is TGTGCCAGCAGTCCTTTGCGGTACGAGCAGTACTTC.

CDR3 residues: CASSLSSEASYEQYV. CDR3 bases: TGTGCCAGCAGTTTATCAAGCGAAGCCTCCTACGAGCAGTACGTC. The rearrangement joins TRBV27 to TRBJ2-7, with D unresolved. V was clipped by 0 bases and J by 0 bases, with 9 bases between them. Germline CDR1 is MNHEY and CDR2 is SMNVEV (reference sequence). The CDR3 sequence is 15 residues long.

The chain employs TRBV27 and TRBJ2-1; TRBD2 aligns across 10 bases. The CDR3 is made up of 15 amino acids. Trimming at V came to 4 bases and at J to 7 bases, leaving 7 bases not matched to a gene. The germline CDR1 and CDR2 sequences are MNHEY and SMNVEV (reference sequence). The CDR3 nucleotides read TGTGCCAGCAGTTCCTCTAGCGGGAGAGGAAATGAGCAGTTCTTC. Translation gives CASSSSSGRGNEQFF.

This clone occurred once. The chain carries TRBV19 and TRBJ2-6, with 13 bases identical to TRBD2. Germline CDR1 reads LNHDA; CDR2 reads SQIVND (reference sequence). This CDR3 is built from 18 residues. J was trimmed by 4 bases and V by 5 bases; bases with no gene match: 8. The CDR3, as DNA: TGTGCCAGTAGTGGGGGGACTAGCGGGACTTCCGGGGCCAACGTCCTGACTTTC. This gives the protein CASSGGTSGTSGANVLTF.

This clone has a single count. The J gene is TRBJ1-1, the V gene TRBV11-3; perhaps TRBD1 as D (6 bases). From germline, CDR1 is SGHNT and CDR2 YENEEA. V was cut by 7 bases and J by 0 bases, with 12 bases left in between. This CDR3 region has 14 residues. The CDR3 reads CASTEGGMNTEAFF. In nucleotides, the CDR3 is TGTGCCAGCACTGAGGGGGGAATGAACACTGAAGCTTTCTTT.

CDR3: CASSADRGLTEAFF. CDR3 nucleotide sequence: TGTGCCAGCAGCGCGGACAGGGGGCTCACTGAAGCTTTCTTT. This chain uses TRBV7-2 with TRBJ1-1; 11 positions agree with TRBD1. CDR1 and CDR2 from the germline V gene are SGHTA and FQGNSA. V was pared by 5 bases and J by 4 bases, with 3 bases of the junction left unmatched. The CDR3 consists of 14 residues.

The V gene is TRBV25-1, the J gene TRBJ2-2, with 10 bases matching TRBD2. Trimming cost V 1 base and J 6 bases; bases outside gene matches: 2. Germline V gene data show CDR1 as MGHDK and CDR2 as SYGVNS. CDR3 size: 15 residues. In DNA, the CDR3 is TGTGCCAGCAGTGAATCCCTAGCGGGAGCCGGGGAGCTGTTTTTT. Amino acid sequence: CASSESLAGAGELFF.

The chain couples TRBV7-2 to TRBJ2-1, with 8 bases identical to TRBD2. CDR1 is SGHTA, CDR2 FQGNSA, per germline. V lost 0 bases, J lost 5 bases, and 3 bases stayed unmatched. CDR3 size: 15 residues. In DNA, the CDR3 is TGTGCCAGCAGCTTAGCTAGCGGGGCAAACAATGAGCAGTTCTTC. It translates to CASSLASGANNEQFF.

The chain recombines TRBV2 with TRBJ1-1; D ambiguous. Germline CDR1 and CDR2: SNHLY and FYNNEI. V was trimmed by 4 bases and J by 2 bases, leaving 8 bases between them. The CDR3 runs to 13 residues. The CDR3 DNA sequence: TGTGCCAGCAGTGTAAGCCCAAACACTGAAGCTTTCTTT. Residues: CASSVSPNTEAFF.